Described below is a single TCR beta chain sequence and its context. Its antigen is unidentified. The data derive from a study of T cells in localized non-small cell lung cancer. Study-wide points: Since sequencing was restricted to only one region of the tumor, intratumor heterogeneity remains a possibility. Exceeding tumor, uninvolved adjacent lung had the highest T cell clonality. Elevated blood T cell density was associated with longer overall survival. Detection in adjacent lung was observed for a median around 59 of the top 100 tumor clones.

Sequenced by immunoSEQ multiplex PCR; TCRdb stores in-frame clones only, minus some. The sample carries approximately 40,000 clones, approximately 86% recorded once. The CDR3 extends over 14 amino acids. CDR1 and CDR2 from the germline V gene are SGDLS and YYNGEE. V lost 0 bases and J 7 bases, leaving 13 bases between the germline ends. Here the sequenced sample was peripheral blood, taken before any cancer treatment. This chain links TRBV9 with TRBJ2-5; D is ambiguous. The receptor's source is a man aged 40 to 69 with stage I lung adenocarcinoma. The CDR3 DNA follows: TGTGCCAGCAGCGTAGTAGAGGCTGCCAGGACCCAGTACTTC. As protein: CASSVVEAARTQYF.